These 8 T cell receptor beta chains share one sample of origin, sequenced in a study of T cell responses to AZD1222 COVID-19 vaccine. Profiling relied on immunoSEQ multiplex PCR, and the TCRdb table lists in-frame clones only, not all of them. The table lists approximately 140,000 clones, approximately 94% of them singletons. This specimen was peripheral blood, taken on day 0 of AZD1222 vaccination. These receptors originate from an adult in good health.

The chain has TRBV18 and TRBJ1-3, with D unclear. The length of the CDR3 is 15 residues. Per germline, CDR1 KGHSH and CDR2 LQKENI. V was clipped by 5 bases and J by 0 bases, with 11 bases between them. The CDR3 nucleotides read TGTGCCAGCTCAGCGGTATCAGGCTCTGGAAACACCATATATTTT. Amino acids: CASSAVSGSGNTIYF.

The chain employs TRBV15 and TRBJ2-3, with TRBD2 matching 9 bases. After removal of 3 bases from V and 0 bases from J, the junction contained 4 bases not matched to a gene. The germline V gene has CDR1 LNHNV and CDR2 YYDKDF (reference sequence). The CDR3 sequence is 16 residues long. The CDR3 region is CATSRALAGSTDTQYF. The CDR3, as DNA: TGTGCCACCAGCAGGGCCCTAGCGGGAAGCACAGATACGCAGTATTTT.

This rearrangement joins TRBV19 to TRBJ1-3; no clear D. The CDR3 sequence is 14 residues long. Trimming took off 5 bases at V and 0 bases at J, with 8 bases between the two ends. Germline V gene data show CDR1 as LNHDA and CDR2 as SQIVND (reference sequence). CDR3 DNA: TGTGCCAGTAGTGAAAACAACTCTGGAAACACCATATATTTT. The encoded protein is CASSENNSGNTIYF.

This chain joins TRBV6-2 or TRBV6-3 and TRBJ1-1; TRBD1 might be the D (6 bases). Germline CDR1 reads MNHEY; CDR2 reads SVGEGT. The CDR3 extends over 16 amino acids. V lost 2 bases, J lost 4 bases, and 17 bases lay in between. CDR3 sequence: CASSYLQGQRGTEAFF. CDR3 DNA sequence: TGTGCCAGCAGTTACCTACAGGGCCAGAGGGGCACTGAAGCTTTCTTT.

The CDR3, as DNA: TGTGCCTGTAGGGGACAGGGGGTTGGCGAGCAGTACTTC. It encodes CACRGQGVGEQYF. The chain recombines TRBV30 with TRBJ2-7, with TRBD1 identical over 11 bases. The V gene's germline CDR1 is GTSNPN and CDR2 SVGIG (reference sequence). The CDR3 runs 13 residues. V was clipped by 6 bases and J by 6 bases; unmatched bases: 7. Looking up the rest from reference TRBV30 and TRBJ2-7 gives the full variable domain: SQTIHQWPATLVQPVGSPLSLECTVEGTSNPNLYWYRQAAGRGLQLLFYSVGIGQISSEVPQNLSASRPQDRQFILSSKKLLLSDSGFYLCACRGQGVGEQYFGPGTRLTVT.

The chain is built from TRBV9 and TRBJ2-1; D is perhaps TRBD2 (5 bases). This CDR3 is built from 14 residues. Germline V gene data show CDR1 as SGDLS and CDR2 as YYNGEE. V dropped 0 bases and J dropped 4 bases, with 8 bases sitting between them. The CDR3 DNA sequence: TGTGCCAGCAGCGTAGAGGGCGGGTACAATGAGCAGTTCTTC. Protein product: CASSVEGGYNEQFF.

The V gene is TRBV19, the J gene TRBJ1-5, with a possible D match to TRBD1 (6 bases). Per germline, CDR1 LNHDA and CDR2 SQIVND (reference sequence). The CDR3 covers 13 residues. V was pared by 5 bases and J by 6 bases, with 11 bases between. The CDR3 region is CASSGGATQPQHF. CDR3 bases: TGTGCCAGTAGTGGGGGGGCCACTCAGCCCCAGCATTTT. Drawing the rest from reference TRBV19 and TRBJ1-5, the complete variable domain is DGGITQSPKYLFRKEGQNVTLSCEQNLNHDAMYWYRQDPGQGLRLIYYSQIVNDFQKGDIAEGYSVSREKKESFPLTVTSAQKNPTAFYLCASSGGATQPQHFGDGTRLSIL.

The CDR3 here is CASSSRVNTEAFF. DNA for the CDR3: TGTGCCAGCAGCTCAAGGGTGAACACTGAAGCTTTCTTT. The chain recombines TRBV6-2 or TRBV6-3 with TRBJ1-1, with D unresolved. This CDR3 has 13 residues. In germline, CDR1 is MNHEY, CDR2 SVGEGT. V was pared by 6 bases and J by 0 bases, with 8 bases between.